One T cell receptor beta chain is described in this entry. This record comes from a study of T cell responses to AZD1222 COVID-19 vaccine. The germline CDR1 and CDR2 sequences are MNHNS and SASEGT. This CDR3 has 14 amino acids. Trimming cost V 1 base and J 7 bases, with 11 bases left between them. Sequencing used immunoSEQ multiplex PCR; TCRdb keeps in-frame clones, though not all of them. Of 110,000 or so clones in the sample, approximately 90% were seen once. The chain recombines TRBV6-1 with TRBJ1-5; D is uncertain. The source material was peripheral blood, sampled 28 days after the second AZD1222 dose. This sequence originates from an adult who received the AZD1222 COVID-19 vaccine. CDR3 amino acids: CASSEGAARQPQHF. CDR3 nucleotide sequence: TGTGCCAGCAGTGAAGGTGCAGCTAGACAGCCCCAGCATTTT.